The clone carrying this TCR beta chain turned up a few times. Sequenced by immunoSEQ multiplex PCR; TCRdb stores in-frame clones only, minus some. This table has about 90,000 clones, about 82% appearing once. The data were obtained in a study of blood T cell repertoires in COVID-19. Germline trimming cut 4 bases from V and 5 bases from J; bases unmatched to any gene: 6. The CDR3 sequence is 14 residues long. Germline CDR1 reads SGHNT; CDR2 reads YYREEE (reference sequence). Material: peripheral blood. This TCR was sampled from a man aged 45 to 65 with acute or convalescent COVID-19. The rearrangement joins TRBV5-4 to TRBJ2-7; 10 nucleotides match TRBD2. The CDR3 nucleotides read TGTGCCAGCAGCCGGGGAAGCGGGGGGGACGAGCAGTACTTC. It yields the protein CASSRGSGGDEQYF.